This T cell receptor (beta chain) was identified during a study of OX40 agonist ivuxolimab in advanced cancers. General study findings and limits: CD8+ T cells averaged more expanded clones than CD4+.

People who had autoimmune disease history or systemic immunosuppression were excluded. TCRdb's table, derived via immunoSEQ multiplex PCR, lists solely in-frame clones and lacks some. The sample records 65,000 to 80,000 clones, roughly 90% being singletons. A remark on this clone: Antigen: not known.

The CDR3 runs 17 residues. V was pared by 5 bases and J by 1 base, with 18 bases between. Germline lookup yields CDR1 LNHDA and CDR2 SQIVND (reference sequence). The specimen comprised CD4+ or CD8+ T cells sorted from blood, sampled in a trial of the OX40 agonist ivuxolimab. The receptor's source is an adult with an advanced solid tumor such as melanoma, head and neck, liver or kidney cancer. The chain is built from TRBV19 and TRBJ1-5; D remains ambiguous. This CDR3 reads CASSGRSTTVSNQPQHF. CDR3 sequence (DNA): TGTGCCAGTAGTGGTCGGAGTACGACGGTGAGCAATCAGCCCCAGCATTTT.